The sequence of this T cell receptor (beta chain) was determined in a study of blood T cell repertoires in COVID-19. Generated by immunoSEQ multiplex PCR, the TCRdb table keeps only in-frame clones and is missing some. The sample records about 170,000 clones, around nine tenths being singletons. Germline CDR1 SEHNR, CDR2 FQNEAQ (reference sequence). V was trimmed by 5 bases and J by 7 bases, leaving 6 bases between them. This CDR3 region has 12 residues. This TCR came from a woman of 80 years or more with COVID-19, enrolled during active disease. Specimen: peripheral blood. The chain links TRBV7-9 to TRBJ1-6; D ambiguous. For the CDR3, the DNA is TGTGCCAGCAGCCTAACCAATTCACCCCTCCACTTT. It yields the protein CASSLTNSPLHF.